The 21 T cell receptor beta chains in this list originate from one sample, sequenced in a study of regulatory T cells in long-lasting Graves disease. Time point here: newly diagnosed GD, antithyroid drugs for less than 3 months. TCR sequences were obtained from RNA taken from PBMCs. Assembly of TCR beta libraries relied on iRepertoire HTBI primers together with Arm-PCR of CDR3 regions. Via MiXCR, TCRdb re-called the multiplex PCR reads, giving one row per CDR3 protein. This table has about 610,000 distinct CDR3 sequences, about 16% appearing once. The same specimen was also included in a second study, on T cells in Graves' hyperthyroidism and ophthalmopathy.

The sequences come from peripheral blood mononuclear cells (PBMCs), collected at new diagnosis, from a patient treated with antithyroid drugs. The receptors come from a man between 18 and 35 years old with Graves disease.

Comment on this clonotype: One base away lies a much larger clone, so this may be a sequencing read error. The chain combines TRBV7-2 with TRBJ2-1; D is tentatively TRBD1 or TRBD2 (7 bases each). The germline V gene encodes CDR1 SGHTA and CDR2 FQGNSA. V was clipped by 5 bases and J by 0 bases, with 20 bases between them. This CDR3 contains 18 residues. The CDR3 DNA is TGTGCCAGCAGCATCCGATCCAGGGGGGGATTCTCCTACAATGAGCAGTTCTTC. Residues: CASSIRSRGGFSYNEQFF.

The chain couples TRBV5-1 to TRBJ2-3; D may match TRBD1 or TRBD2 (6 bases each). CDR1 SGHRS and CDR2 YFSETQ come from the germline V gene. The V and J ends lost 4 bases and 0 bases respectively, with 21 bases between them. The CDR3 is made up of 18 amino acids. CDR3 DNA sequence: TGCGCCAGCAGCGACCCAGCGGGTGGGACACCTAGCACAGATACGCAGTATTTT. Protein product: CASSDPAGGTPSTDTQYF.

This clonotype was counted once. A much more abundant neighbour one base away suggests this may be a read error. For the CDR3, the DNA is TGTGCCACCAGCCCCGGGACTCATTACGAGCAGTACTTC. Amino acids: CATSPGTHYEQYF. The chain couples TRBV3-1 to TRBJ2-4, with D possibly TRBD2 on 6 matching bases. The end of the DNA aligns better with TRBJ2-7, so the J call may be wrong. Looked up from germline, CDR1 is LGHDT and CDR2 is YNNKEL (reference sequence). The CDR3 sequence is 13 residues long.

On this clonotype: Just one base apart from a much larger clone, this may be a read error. CDR3 protein: CASSLVGGTGVTQYF. As DNA, the CDR3 is TGTGCCAGCAGCTTAGTAGGCGGGACTGGAGTTACGCAGTATTTT. This rearrangement joins TRBV11-2 to TRBJ2-3; perhaps TRBD2 as D (6 bases). Trimming removed 1 base at V and 8 bases at J, with 16 bases between. CDR3 length: 15 residues. Germline loops: CDR1 SGHAT, CDR2 FQNNGV. The full variable domain, its missing parts supplied by reference TRBV11-2 and TRBJ2-3, is EAGVAQSPRYKIIEKRQSVAFWCNPISGHATLYWYQQILGQGPKLLIQFQNNGVVDDSQLPKDRFSAERLKGVDSTLKIQPAKLEDSAVYLCASSLVGGTGVTQYFGPGTRLTVL.

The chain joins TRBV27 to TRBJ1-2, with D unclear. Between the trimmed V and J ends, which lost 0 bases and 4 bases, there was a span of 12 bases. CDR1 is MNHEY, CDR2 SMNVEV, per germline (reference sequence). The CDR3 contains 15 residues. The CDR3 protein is CASSLSGGAPYGYTF. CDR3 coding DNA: TGTGCCAGCAGTTTATCCGGCGGAGCCCCCTATGGCTACACCTTC.

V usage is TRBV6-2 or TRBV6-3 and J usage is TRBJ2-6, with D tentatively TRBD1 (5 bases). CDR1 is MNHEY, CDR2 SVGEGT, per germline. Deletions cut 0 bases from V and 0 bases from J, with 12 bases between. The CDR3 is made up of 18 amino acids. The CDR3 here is CASSYSRGPSSGANVLTF. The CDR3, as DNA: TGTGCCAGCAGTTACTCAAGGGGCCCAAGCTCTGGGGCCAACGTCCTGACTTTC.

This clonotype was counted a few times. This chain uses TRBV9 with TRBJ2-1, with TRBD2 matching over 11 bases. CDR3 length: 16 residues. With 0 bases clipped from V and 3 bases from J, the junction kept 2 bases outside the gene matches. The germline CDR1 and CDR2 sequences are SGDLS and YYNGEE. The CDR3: CASSVEGLADYNEQFF. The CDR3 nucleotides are TGTGCCAGCAGCGTAGAGGGACTAGCGGACTACAATGAGCAGTTCTTC.

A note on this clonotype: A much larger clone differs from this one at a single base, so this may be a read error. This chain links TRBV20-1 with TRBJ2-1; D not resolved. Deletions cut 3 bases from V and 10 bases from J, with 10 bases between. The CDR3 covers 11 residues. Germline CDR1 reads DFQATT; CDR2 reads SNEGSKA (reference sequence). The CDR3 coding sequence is TGCAGTGCTAGCCCGAAATACGAGCAGTTCTTC. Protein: CSASPKYEQFF.

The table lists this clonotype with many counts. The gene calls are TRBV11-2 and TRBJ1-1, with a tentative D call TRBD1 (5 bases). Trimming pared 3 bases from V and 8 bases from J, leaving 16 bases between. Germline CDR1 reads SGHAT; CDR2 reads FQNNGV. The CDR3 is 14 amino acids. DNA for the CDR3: TGTGCCAGCAGCTTTAATTCGGGGGGGGTGGAAGCTTTCTTT. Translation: CASSFNSGGVEAFF.

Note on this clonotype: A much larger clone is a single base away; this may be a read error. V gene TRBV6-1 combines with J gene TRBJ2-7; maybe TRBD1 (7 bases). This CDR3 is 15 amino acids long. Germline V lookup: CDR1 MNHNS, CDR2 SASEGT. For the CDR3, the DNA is TGTACCAGCAGCAGGGGGGACACCTCTGCCGGCGAGCAGTACTTC. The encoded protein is CTSSRGDTSAGEQYF.

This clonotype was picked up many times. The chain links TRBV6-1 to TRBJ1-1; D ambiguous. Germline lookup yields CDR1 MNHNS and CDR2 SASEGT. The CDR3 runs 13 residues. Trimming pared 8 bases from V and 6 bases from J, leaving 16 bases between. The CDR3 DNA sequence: TGTGCCAGCGGACGGCAACGAATTCCTGAAGCTTTCTTT. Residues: CASGRQRIPEAFF.

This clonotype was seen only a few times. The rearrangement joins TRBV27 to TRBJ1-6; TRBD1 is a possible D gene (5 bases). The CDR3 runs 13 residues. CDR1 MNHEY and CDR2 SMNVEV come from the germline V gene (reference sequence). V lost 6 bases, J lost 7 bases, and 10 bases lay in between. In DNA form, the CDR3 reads TGTGCCAGCAGGTTGACAGCGAATTCACCCCTCCACTTT. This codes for CASRLTANSPLHF.

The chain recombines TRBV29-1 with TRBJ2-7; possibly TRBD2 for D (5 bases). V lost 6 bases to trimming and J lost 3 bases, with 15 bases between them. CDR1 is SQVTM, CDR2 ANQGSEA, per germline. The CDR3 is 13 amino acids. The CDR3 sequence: CSVTPDGGYEQYF. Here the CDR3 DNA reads TGCAGCGTGACACCGGACGGAGGCTACGAGCAGTACTTC.

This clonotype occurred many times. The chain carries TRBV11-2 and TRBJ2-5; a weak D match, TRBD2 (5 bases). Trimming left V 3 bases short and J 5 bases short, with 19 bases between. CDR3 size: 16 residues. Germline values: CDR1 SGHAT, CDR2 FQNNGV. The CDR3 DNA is TGTGCCAGCAGCTTCGGTACTAGAACAACAAGCGAGACCCAGTACTTC. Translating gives CASSFGTRTTSETQYF.

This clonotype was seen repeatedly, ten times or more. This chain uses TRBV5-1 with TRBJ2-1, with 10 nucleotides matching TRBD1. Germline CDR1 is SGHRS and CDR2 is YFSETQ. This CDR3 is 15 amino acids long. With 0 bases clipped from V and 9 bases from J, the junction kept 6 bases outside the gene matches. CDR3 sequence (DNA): TGCGCCAGCAGCTTGGGCGGGACAGGGGTTCCTGAGCAGTTCTTC. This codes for CASSLGGTGVPEQFF. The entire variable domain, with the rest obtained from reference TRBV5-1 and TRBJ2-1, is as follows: KAGVTQTPRYLIKTRGQQVTLSCSPISGHRSVSWYQQTPGQGLQFLFEYFSETQRNKGNFPGRFSGRQFSNSRSEMNVSTLELGDSALYLCASSLGGTGVPEQFFGPGTRLTVL.

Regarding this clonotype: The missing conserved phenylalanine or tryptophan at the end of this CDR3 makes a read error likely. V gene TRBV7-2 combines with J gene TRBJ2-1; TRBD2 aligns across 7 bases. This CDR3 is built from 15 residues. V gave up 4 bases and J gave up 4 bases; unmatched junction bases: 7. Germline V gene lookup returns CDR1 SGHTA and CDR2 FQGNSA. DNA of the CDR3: TGTGCCAGCAGCTCTGCGGGCGGGGGATACAATGAGCAGTTCCTC. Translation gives CASSSAGGGYNEQFL.

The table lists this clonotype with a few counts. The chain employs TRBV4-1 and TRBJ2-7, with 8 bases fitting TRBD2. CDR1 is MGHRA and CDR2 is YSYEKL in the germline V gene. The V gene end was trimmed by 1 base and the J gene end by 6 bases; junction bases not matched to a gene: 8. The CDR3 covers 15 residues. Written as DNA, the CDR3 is TGCGCCAGCAGCCAAGGGGTGGCACTAGCGGCCGAGCAGTACTTC. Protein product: CASSQGVALAAEQYF.

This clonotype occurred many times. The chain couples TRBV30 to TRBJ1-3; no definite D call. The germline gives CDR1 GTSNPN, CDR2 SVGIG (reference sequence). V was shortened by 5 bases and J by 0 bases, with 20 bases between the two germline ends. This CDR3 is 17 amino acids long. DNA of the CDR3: TGTGCCTGGTCTCTGCCCTTCTCGTCTACCTCTGGAAACACCATATATTTT. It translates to CAWSLPFSSTSGNTIYF.

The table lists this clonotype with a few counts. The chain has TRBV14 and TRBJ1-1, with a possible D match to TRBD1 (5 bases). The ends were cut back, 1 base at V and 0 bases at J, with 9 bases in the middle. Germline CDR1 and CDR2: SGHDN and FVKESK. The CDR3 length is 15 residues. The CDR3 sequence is CASSQAGVMNTEAFF. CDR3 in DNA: TGTGCCAGCAGCCAAGCGGGGGTCATGAACACTGAAGCTTTCTTT. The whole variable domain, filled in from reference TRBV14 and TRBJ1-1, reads EAGVTQFPSHSVIEKGQTVTLRCDPISGHDNLYWYRRVMGKEIKFLLHFVKESKQDESGMPNNRFLAERTGGTYSTLKVQPAELEDSGVYFCASSQAGVMNTEAFFGQGTRLTVV.

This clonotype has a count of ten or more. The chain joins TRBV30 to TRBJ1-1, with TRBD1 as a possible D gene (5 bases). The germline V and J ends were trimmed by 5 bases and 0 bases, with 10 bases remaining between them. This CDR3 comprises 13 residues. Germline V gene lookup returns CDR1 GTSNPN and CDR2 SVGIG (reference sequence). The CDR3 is CAWRQWVNTEAFF. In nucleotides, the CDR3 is TGTGCCTGGCGACAGTGGGTGAACACTGAAGCTTTCTTT.

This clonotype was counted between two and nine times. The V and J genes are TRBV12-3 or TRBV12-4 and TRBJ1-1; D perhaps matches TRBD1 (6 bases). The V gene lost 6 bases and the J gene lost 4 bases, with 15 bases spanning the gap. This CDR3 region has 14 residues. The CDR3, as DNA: TGTGCCAGCAGCCCCGAGGGGGGCATCACTGAAGCTTTCTTT. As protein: CASSPEGGITEAFF.